This T cell receptor beta chain was documented in a study of long-term antiretroviral therapy in people with HIV (dated 2022 in TCRdb). About the investigation overall: The earliest samples were collected about a decade before the 2015 WHO recommendation for immediate ART, when ART was typically delayed until CD4 counts fell. The cohort contributed over 150 cryopreserved PBMC samples from about 33 adults with confirmed HIV infection, collected serially over a mean of roughly 6 years (range 1-12). No cross-contamination during QIAcube processing was seen in test extractions of a monoclonal T-cell line run alongside roughly 30 polyclonal samples. About 40% of the 30 participants with HIV were female. A retrospective serial study tested whether changes in peripheral blood TRB repertoire composition and diversity were associated with ART initiation and durable HIV suppression.

The germline V gene provides CDR1 MGHDK and CDR2 SYGVNS. Relative to germline, V is 7 bases shorter and J is 6 bases shorter, with 12 bases between their ends. Counted from cysteine to phenylalanine, this CDR3 has 12 amino acids. This entry keeps only the CDR3 DNA: 36 bases, framed from base 1. To be included, a participant needed at least one PBMC sample from before ART initiation plus at least two post-ART samples. Every participant with HIV received treatment in the United States of America. Before DNA extraction, cryopreserved samples of 1-10 million PBMC were thawed and washed. At the time of the earliest PBMC sample for each participant with HIV, ages ranged from 23 to 54 years. PBMC samples were contributed by each participant from 1-4 timepoints before ART initiation and 2-8 timepoints after ART initiation, with a median of 7 samples. For every participant, serial HIV viral load, CD4+ T-cell count, ART history and demographic data were obtained. Genomic DNA was extracted from unsorted PBMC with a Qiagen kit on a QIAcube, processed in batches of 12 samples.

The immunoSEQ hsTCRB v3.0 assay was used at survey level resolution to sequence the TRB variable region. The target sequencing depth for TRB was 40,000-50,000 T-cell genomes per sample. Pooled TRB libraries were sequenced on an Illumina MiSeq with a v3 150-cycle kit. Regarding the original processing steps: Repertoire analysis was performed in R inside a reproducible Nextflow workflow that covered QC, data transformation and analysis. LymphoSeq2, an R package for AIRR-Seq data exploration, was used to implement custom analyses. Four samples that yielded fewer than 5000 total TRB sequences were excluded, so that around 190 HIV repertoires were analyzed. Among the approximately 200 retained HIV repertoires, 55 to 65 were collected before ART initiation and approximately 130 were collected after ART initiation. Each repertoire was downsampled to 5000 TRB nucleotide sequences, and summary statistics were averaged across 100 downsampling iterations. The analysis kept only TRB sequences whose CDR3 regions were at least seven amino acids long. Diversity was assessed using a clonality score derived from Shannon entropy and using the Gini coefficient. Repertoire networks linked the top 5000 CDR3 amino acid sequences whenever two sequences differed by an edit distance of one. For TRB CDR3 amino acid sequences, GLIPH2 was used to predict antigen specificity groups and MHC restriction. Known CMV, EBV, HIV or tissue antigen associations were flagged by matching CDR3 amino acid sequences against VDJdb and McPAS-TCR. Pre-ART, post-ART and control groups were compared with Wilcoxon signed-rank tests and Holm-Bonferroni correction. TCRdb re-hosts the immuneACCESS table, in-frame sequences only. Its copies lack some clones; in the studies checked, an unresolved V gene accounts for under half of them, and the cause for the rest is not known. The V and J calls and clone size are taken from that table; D and trimming were inferred from the DNA. Present in this sample are about 32,000 clones, 95% to 98% of which were seen just once. The top ten clones comprise approximately 2% of the sample.

Findings and caveats that apply to the study as a whole: Inferences about post-ART repertoire changes are limited because no data were available on ART adherence, viral resistance or therapy changes. Because pre-ART samples had limited cell numbers, unsorted PBMC were profiled rather than sorted CD4+ and CD8+ T cells. Because PBMC availability was limited, only the TCR beta chain was sequenced, with no alpha chain pairing. At every time point, the repertoire was dominated by expanded TRB clones first identified before ART initiation, although this dominance fluctuated and, in many PLHIV, declined after ART. Samples dated from about 2004 to 2017, and the ART regimens used may be less effective than current ones. Starting ART was linked to a significant rise in TRB diversity, yet even with long-term ART the diversity remained significantly lower than in transplant donor controls. Compared with controls, HIV repertoires had narrower CDR3 length ranges, and the network structure pointed to an antigen-experienced repertoire that shifted only slightly toward naive after ART.

In the case of this clone: This receptor's antigen is unknown. No clone much larger than this one lies a single base away; base qualities are absent.

This receptor was taken from a man aged 30 to 39 with HIV. Rearrangement joined TRBV25-1 to TRBJ2-5; the D gene remains uncertain. This sample comprised unsorted PBMCs, obtained 7.6 years after starting antiretroviral therapy. The CDR3 protein is CASIGALQTQYF. The sequenced DNA is TGTGCCAGCATAGGCGCTCTTCAGACCCAGTACTTC.